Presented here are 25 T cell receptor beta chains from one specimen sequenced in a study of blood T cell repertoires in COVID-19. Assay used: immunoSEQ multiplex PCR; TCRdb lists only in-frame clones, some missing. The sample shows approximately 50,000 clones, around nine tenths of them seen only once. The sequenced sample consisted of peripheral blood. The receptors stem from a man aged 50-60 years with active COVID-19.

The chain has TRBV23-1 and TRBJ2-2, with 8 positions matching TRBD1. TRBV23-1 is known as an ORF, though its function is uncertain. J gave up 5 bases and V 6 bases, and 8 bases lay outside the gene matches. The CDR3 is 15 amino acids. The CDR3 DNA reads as TGCGCCAGCAGCCGGAGGACAGGGAATACCGGGGAGCTGTTTTTT. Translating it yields CASSRRTGNTGELFF.

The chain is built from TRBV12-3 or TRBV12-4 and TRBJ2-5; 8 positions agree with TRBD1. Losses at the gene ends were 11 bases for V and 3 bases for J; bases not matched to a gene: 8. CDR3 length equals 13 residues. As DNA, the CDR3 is TGTGCCTCCTCGGACAGGGAGAAAGAGACCCAGTACTTC. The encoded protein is CASSDREKETQYF.

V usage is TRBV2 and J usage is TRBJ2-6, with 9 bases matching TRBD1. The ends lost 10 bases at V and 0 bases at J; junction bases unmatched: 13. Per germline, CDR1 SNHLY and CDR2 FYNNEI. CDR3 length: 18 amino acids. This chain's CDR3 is CATILPTGGPSGANVLTF. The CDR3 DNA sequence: TGTGCCACCATCCTACCGACAGGGGGGCCCTCTGGGGCCAACGTCCTGACTTTC.

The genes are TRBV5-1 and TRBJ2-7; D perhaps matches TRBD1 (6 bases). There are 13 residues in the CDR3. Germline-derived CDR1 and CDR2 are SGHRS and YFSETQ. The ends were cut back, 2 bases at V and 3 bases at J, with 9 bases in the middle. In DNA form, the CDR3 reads TGCGCCAGCAGCTTTGGCAGGGGCTACGAGCAGTACTTC. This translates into CASSFGRGYEQYF.

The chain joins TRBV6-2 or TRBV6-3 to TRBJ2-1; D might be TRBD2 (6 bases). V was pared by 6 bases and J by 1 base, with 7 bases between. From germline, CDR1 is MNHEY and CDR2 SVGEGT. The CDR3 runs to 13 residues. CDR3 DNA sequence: TGTGCCAGCAGCCGGGAGTCCTACAATGAGCAGTTCTTC. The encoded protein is CASSRESYNEQFF.

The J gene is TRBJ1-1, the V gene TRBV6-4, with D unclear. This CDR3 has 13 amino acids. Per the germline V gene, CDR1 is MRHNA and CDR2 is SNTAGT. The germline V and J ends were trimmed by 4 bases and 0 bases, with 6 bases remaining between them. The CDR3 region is CASSVEVNTEAFF. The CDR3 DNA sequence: TGTGCCAGCAGTGTGGAGGTGAACACTGAAGCTTTCTTT.

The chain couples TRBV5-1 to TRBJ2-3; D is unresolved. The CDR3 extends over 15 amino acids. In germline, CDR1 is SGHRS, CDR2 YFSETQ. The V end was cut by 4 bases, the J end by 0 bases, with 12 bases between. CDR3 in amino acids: CASSIVSPSTDTQYF. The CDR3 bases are TGCGCCAGCAGCATCGTGAGCCCTAGCACAGATACGCAGTATTTT.

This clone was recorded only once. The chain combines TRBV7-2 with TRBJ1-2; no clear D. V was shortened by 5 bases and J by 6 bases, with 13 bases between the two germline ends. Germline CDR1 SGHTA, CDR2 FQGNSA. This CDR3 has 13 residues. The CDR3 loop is CASSARLRNGYTF. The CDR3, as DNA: TGTGCCAGCAGCGCAAGACTTCGAAATGGCTACACCTTC.

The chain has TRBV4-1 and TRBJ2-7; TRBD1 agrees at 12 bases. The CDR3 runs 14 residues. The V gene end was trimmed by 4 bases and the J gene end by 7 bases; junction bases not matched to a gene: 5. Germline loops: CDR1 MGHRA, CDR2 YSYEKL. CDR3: CASSLGQGAREQYF. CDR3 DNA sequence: TGCGCCAGCAGCCTGGGACAGGGGGCGAGGGAGCAGTACTTC.

CDR3 sequence reads: CASSQHRTSGGTQYF. As DNA, the CDR3 is TGTGCCAGCAGTCAACACCGCACTAGCGGAGGTACGCAGTATTTT. V is TRBV6-5 and J is TRBJ2-3, with 8 bases matching TRBD2. Looked up from germline, CDR1 is MNHEY and CDR2 is SVGAGI. This CDR3 comprises 15 residues. The V gene end was trimmed by 5 bases and the J gene end by 8 bases; junction bases not matched to a gene: 12.

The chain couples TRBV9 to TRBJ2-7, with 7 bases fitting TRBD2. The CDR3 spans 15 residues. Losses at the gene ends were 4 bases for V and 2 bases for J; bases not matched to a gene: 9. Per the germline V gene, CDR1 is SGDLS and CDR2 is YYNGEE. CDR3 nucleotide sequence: TGTGCCAGCAGCTCGAGCGGGATAGGCGCCTACGAGCAGTACTTC. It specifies CASSSSGIGAYEQYF.

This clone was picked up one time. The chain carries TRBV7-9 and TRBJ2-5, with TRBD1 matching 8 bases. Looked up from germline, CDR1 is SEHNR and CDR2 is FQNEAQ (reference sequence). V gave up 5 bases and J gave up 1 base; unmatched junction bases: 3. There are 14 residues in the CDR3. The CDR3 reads CASSRGQVQETQYF. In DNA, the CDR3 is TGTGCCAGCAGCCGGGGACAGGTCCAAGAGACCCAGTACTTC.

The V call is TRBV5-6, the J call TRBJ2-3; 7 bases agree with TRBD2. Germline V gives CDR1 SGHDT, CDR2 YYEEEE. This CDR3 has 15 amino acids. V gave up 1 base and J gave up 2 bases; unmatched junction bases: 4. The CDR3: CASSLPGGYTDTQYF. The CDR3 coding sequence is TGTGCCAGCAGCTTGCCGGGAGGTTACACAGATACGCAGTATTTT. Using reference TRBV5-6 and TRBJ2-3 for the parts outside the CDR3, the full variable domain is DAGVTQSPTHLIKTRGQQVTLRCSPKSGHDTVSWYQQALGQGPQFIFQYYEEEERQRGNFPDRFSGHQFPNYSSELNVNALLLGDSALYLCASSLPGGYTDTQYFGPGTRLTVL.

The CDR3 DNA reads TGTGCCAGCAGCCAAGGGGGCCAGCGAATAACCGGGGAGCTGTTTTTT. This sequence encodes CASSQGGQRITGELFF. The chain joins TRBV3-1 (or the pseudogene TRBV3-2) to TRBJ2-2, with a weak D call TRBD1 (5 bases). The CDR3 is 16 amino acids. CDR1 is LGHDT, CDR2 YNNKEL, per germline (reference sequence). With 1 base removed from V and 5 bases from J, the gap between germline ends came to 14 bases.

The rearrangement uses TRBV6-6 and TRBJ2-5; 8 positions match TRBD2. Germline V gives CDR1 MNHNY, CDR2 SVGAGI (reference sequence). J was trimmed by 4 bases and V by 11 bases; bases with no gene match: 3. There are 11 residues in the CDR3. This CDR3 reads CAAGGGETQYF. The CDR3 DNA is TGTGCCGCGGGGGGAGGAGAGACCCAGTACTTC.

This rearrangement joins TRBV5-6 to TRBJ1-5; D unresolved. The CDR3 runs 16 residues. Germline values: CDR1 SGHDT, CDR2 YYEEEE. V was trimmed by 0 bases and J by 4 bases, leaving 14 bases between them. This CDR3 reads CASSLAAGKMNQPQHF. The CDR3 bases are TGTGCCAGCAGCTTGGCAGCGGGTAAGATGAATCAGCCCCAGCATTTT.

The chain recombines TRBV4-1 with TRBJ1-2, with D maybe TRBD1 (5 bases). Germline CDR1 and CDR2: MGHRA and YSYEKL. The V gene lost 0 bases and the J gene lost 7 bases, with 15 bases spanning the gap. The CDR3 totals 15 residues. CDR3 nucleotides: TGCGCCAGCAGCCAAGAGGGGAGGGGTCGGGGTGGCTACACCTTC. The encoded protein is CASSQEGRGRGGYTF.

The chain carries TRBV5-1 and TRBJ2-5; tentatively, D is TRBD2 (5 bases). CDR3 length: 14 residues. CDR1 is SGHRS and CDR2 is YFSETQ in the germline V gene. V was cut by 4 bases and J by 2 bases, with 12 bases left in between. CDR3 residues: CASSLLLAQETQYF. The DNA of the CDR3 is TGCGCCAGCAGCCTCCTGTTAGCGCAAGAGACCCAGTACTTC.

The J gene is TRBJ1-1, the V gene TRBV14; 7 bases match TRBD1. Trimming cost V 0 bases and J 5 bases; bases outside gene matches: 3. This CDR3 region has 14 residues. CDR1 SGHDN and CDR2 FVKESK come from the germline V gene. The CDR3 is CASSQELTGTEAFF. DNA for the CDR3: TGTGCCAGCAGCCAAGAGTTGACAGGGACTGAAGCTTTCTTT.

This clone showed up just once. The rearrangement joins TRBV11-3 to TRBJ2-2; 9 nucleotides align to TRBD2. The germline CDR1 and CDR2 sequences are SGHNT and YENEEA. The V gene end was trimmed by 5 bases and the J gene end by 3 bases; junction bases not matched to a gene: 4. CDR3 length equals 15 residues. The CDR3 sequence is CASSLAGQYTGELFF. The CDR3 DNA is TGTGCCAGCAGCCTAGCGGGACAATACACCGGGGAGCTGTTTTTT.

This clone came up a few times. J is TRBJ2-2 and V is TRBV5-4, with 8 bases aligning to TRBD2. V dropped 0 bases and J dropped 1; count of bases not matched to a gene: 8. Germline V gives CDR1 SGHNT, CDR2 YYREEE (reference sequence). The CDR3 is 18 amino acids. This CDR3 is CASSLGAGGAQNTGELFF. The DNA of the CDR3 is TGTGCCAGCAGCTTGGGGGCCGGGGGGGCCCAGAACACCGGGGAGCTGTTTTTT.

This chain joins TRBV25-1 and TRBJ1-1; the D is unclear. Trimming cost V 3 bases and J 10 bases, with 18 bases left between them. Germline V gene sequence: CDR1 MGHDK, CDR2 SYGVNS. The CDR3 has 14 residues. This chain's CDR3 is CASSDYGSGGRAFF. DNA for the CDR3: TGTGCCAGCAGTGATTATGGGTCGGGAGGACGAGCTTTCTTT.

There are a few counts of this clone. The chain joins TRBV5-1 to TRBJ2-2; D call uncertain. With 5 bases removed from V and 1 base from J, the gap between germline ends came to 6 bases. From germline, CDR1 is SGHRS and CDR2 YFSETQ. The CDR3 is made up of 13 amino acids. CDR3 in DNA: TGCGCCAGCAGTGTAGAGAACACCGGGGAGCTGTTTTTT. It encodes CASSVENTGELFF. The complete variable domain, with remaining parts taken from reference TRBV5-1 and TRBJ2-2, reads KAGVTQTPRYLIKTRGQQVTLSCSPISGHRSVSWYQQTPGQGLQFLFEYFSETQRNKGNFPGRFSGRQFSNSRSEMNVSTLELGDSALYLCASSVENTGELFFGEGSRLTVL.

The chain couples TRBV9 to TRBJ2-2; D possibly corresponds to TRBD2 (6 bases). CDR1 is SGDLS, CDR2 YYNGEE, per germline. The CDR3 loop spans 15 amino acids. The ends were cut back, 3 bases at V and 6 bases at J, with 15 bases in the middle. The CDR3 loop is CASSGLGDTAGELFF. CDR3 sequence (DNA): TGTGCCAGCAGCGGACTAGGAGATACGGCCGGGGAGCTGTTTTTT.

The CDR3 sequence is CASTGQNSNQPQHF. CDR3 coding DNA: TGTGCCAGCACGGGACAGAATAGCAATCAGCCCCAGCATTTT. The chain has TRBV2 and TRBJ1-5, with 7 bases identical to TRBD1. Germline V gene sequence: CDR1 SNHLY, CDR2 FYNNEI. This CDR3 has 14 residues. Trimming removed 7 bases from V and 0 bases from J; junction bases left unmatched: 3.